These 9 T cell receptor beta chains share one sample of origin, sequenced in a study of T-cell memory formation after mild COVID-19. MiXCR, applied by TCRdb to the 5' RACE reads, yields one record per CDR3 protein. Seen here are 450,000 or so distinct CDR3 sequences, around 20% observed once, and the top ten hold approximately 8.4%. The sequenced sample was PBMCs or a T cell subset sorted from them (not recorded which). All receptors derive from an adult woman who had mild COVID-19 (a few samples of this study predate the infection). Cell type and time point are not known.

V is TRBV12-3 or TRBV12-4 and J is TRBJ2-7; D is possibly TRBD1 (5 bases). The V and J ends lost 6 bases and 0 bases respectively, with 12 bases between them. The CDR3 runs 14 residues. CDR3 protein: CASSQTAYSYEQYF. The CDR3 nucleotides are TGTGCCAGCAGCCAGACAGCCTACTCCTACGAGCAGTACTTC.

CDR3 nucleotides: TGCAGTGCTCCCCTGGACGGAGTCTATGGCTACACCTTC. Translation: CSAPLDGVYGYTF. The rearrangement links TRBV20-1 to TRBJ1-2; D is ambiguous. CDR3 length equals 13 residues. Per the germline V gene, CDR1 is DFQATT and CDR2 is SNEGSKA (reference sequence). The V gene lost 5 bases and the J gene lost 4 bases, with 14 bases spanning the gap.

In this sample, this clonotype turned up a few times. This chain links TRBV7-2 with TRBJ2-3; either TRBD1 or TRBD2 may fit D (5 bases each). Trimming took off 6 bases at V and 0 bases at J, with 25 bases between the two ends. Germline CDR1 reads SGHTA; CDR2 reads FQGNSA. The CDR3 consists of 19 residues. The CDR3 sequence is CASSYIRDLTGPSTDTQYF. CDR3 DNA sequence: TGTGCCAGCAGTTACATAAGGGACCTGACTGGCCCTAGCACAGATACGCAGTATTTT.

This sequence joins TRBV6-1 and TRBJ1-2; TRBD1 matches 8 bases. The CDR3 is 13 residues long. Trimming took 5 bases from V and 5 from J; bases not matched to a gene: 4. Germline CDR1 MNHNS, CDR2 SASEGT. CDR3 loop: CASSMTGAYGYTF. DNA for the CDR3: TGTGCCAGCAGTATGACAGGGGCGTATGGCTACACCTTC.

The chain combines TRBV5-1 with TRBJ1-3, with a weak D call TRBD1 (5 bases). The V gene lost 2 bases and the J gene lost 2 bases, with 8 bases spanning the gap. This CDR3 is built from 14 residues. The germline gives CDR1 SGHRS, CDR2 YFSETQ. CDR3 amino acids: CASSLARAGNTIYF. For the CDR3, the DNA is TGCGCCAGCAGCTTAGCCAGGGCTGGAAACACCATATATTTT.

This clonotype was seen only a few times. The rearrangement uses TRBV7-2 and TRBJ2-4; either TRBD1 or TRBD2 may supply D (5 bases each). This CDR3 region has 15 residues. The V gene lost 4 bases and the J gene lost 8 bases, with 18 bases spanning the gap. CDR1 is SGHTA, CDR2 FQGNSA, per germline. CDR3: CASSSLDGIGDIQYF. The CDR3 DNA follows: TGTGCCAGCAGCTCCCTGGACGGGATAGGGGACATTCAGTACTTC.

This clonotype was seen a handful of times. The chain couples TRBV5-6 to TRBJ2-1; 11 bases are shared with TRBD2. The J segment lost 7 bases and the V segment lost 0 bases, leaving 3 bases of the junction unmatched. The germline gives CDR1 SGHDT, CDR2 YYEEEE. The CDR3 has 15 amino acids. The CDR3 protein is CASSLVPSGRNEQFF. CDR3 DNA: TGTGCCAGCAGCTTGGTGCCTAGCGGGAGGAATGAGCAGTTCTTC.

The CDR3 DNA reads TGTGCCAGTAGTATAGATCGAGGGGGGCCCCAACCGCAGTATTTT. It translates to CASSIDRGGPQPQYF. The J gene is TRBJ2-3, the V gene TRBV19; the D gene could be TRBD1 or TRBD2 (6 bases each). The germline CDR1 and CDR2 sequences are LNHDA and SQIVND (reference sequence). The CDR3 is made up of 15 amino acids. V was pared by 0 bases and J by 10 bases, with 17 bases between.

This clonotype was seen many times. The chain links TRBV5-6 to TRBJ2-3; perhaps TRBD2 as D (6 bases). This CDR3 has 15 residues. V was clipped by 3 bases and J by 0 bases, with 11 bases between them. Germline CDR1 SGHDT, CDR2 YYEEEE. This chain's CDR3 is CASSSLLASTDTQYF. The DNA of the CDR3 is TGTGCCAGCAGCTCCCTACTAGCTAGCACAGATACGCAGTATTTT.